These 2 T cell receptor beta chains share one sample of origin, sequenced in a study of blood T cells in healthy people across ages. For the second PCR, which ran for about 6 to 11 cycles, a sample-barcoded 5' primer and a J-beta primer mix were used. Each CDR3 protein gets one entry after TCRdb re-called the 5' RACE reads with MiXCR. Of about 2 million distinct CDR3 sequences in the sample, around half are singletons; the top ten hold 2.1%. Input material: blood. The receptors were gathered from a woman aged 40 to 49 in good health.

This clonotype was observed a handful of times. The CDR3 region is CASSQVTVVYEQYF. The CDR3 nucleotides read TGCGCCAGCAGCCAAGTAACGGTAGTGTACGAGCAGTACTTC. This chain connects TRBV4-1 to TRBJ2-7, with no clear D. The V gene's germline CDR1 is MGHRA and CDR2 YSYEKL. The V gene lost 1 base and the J gene lost 4 bases, with 11 bases spanning the gap. The CDR3 has 14 amino acids.

This clonotype turned up a few times. The chain carries TRBV12-3 or TRBV12-4 and TRBJ2-1; a possible D gene is TRBD1 (5 bases). V was pared by 5 bases and J by 7 bases, with 18 bases between. The CDR3 contains 15 residues. This CDR3 reads CASSGARTVQNEQFF. CDR3 bases: TGTGCCAGCAGTGGGGCTCGGACCGTCCAAAATGAGCAGTTCTTC.